A selection of T cell receptor beta chains follows, all from one sample in a study of T cell repertoires in cytomegalovirus infection. Their specific antigens are unknown. A single record per CDR3 protein comes from TCRdb applying MiXCR to the reads. The sample includes some 200,000 distinct CDR3 sequences, about 39% of them seen just once. Sample: CD8+ T cells from cultured PBMCs, taken from culture after CMV antigen stimulation. The source of these receptors is a human donor in good health (CMV status not recorded). Some clones in this sample may be carry-over from other donors' samples. CDR3s include the opening cysteine and the closing phenylalanine or tryptophan. The D gene is left open where the match is weak. Size values are once, few and many counts, or a class for expanded clones, and some rows have none.

D,size,J,V,DNA,CDR3
NA,few,TRBJ2-5,TRBV28,TGTGCCAGCAGTTTGGCTAGCTTAATCACCCAAGAGACCCAGTACTTC,CASSLASLITQETQYF
NA,once,TRBJ2-3,TRBV15,TGTGCCACCAGCTCCCCGAGAGGGGAACGCAGTGATACGCAGTATTTT,CATSSPRGERSDTQYF
TRBD1,NA,TRBJ2-7,TRBV14,TGTGCCAGCAGCCATCGCCGGGACAGGGAGTACGAGCAGTACTTC,CASSHRRDREYEQYF
TRBD2,NA,TRBJ2-1,TRBV27,TGTGCCAGCAGTTTATTGGCGGGAGGGGGATACTACAATGAGCAGTTCTTC,CASSLLAGGGYYNEQFF
TRBD1,many,TRBJ2-1,TRBV27,TGTGCCAGCGGACAGGACAGGGTAACCTACAATGAGCAGTTCTTC,CASGQDRVTYNEQFF
NA,NA,TRBJ2-3,TRBV2,TGTGCCAGCAGTGAATCGGAGGGAGGAGGCACAGATACGCAGTATTTT,CASSESEGGGTDTQYF
TRBD2,many,TRBJ2-1,TRBV7-2,TGTGCCAGCAGCCCTCGGACTAGCGCCTACAATGAGCAGTTCTTC,CASSPRTSAYNEQFF
TRBD1,few,TRBJ1-6,TRBV6-5,TGTGCCAGCAGTTTCCCCAGAGGGGGCCTTTTAAATTCACCCCTCCACTTT,CASSFPRGGLLNSPLHF
NA,once,TRBJ2-1,TRBV18,TGTGCCAGCTCACCACGAGGGGTAGGGCACAATGAGCAGTTCTTC,CASSPRGVGHNEQFF
NA,NA,TRBJ1-3,TRBV4-2,TGTGCCAGCAGCCAAGAATTGGGGGATGGAAACACCATATATTTT,CASSQELGDGNTIYF
TRBD2,NA,TRBJ2-7,TRBV11-2,TGTGCCAGCAGCCCAAGGACTAGCGACGACGAGCAGTACTTC,CASSPRTSDDEQYF
NA,NA,TRBJ2-3,TRBV11-3,TGTGCCAGCAGCTTAGGAGGTTTGCAGGGGACGAACGCAGATACGCAGTATTTT,CASSLGGLQGTNADTQYF
NA,many,TRBJ2-3,TRBV7-8,TGTGCCAGCAGCTTTTCCTGGTCTAGCACAGATACGCAGTATTTT,CASSFSWSSTDTQYF
NA,NA,TRBJ1-6,TRBV7-2,TGTGCCAGCAGCTCCGGACAGTCTTATAATTCACCCCTCCACTTT,CASSSGQSYNSPLHF
NA,few,TRBJ1-4,TRBV7-8,TGTGCCAGCAGCTCCGGACCGAGTGGGGAAAAACTGTTTTTT,CASSSGPSGEKLFF
NA,once,TRBJ2-1,TRBV15,TGTGCCACCAGCAGAGAAGCGGGCCTCTACAATGAGCAGTTCTTC,CATSREAGLYNEQFF
NA,once,TRBJ1-2,TRBV5-6,TGTGCCAGCAGCTTGTTCGGGACGGCTAACTATGGCTACACCTTC,CASSLFGTANYGYTF
NA,NA,TRBJ2-2,TRBV6-8,TGTGCCAGCCACCGAGCCACCGGGGAGCTGTTTTTT,CASHRATGELFF
TRBD1,few,TRBJ2-7,TRBV4-1,TGCGCCAGCAGCCAAACGGCCGGGACAGCTCGTGAGCAGTACTTC,CASSQTAGTAREQYF
TRBD2,NA,TRBJ2-1,TRBV2,TGTGCCAGCAGCGATCGGACTAGCGGAGAAGATGAGCAGTTCTTC,CASSDRTSGEDEQFF
NA,NA,TRBJ1-5,TRBV2,TGTGCCAGCAGTGAGGAAGGGGGAAGGAATCAGCCCCAGCATTTT,CASSEEGGRNQPQHF
NA,NA,TRBJ1-1,TRBV7-9,TGTGCCAGCAGCTTAGCTGGGGCGAACACTGAAGCTTTCTTT,CASSLAGANTEAFF
NA,NA,TRBJ1-1,TRBV19,TGTGCCAGTAGAGGTTCAGAGAACACTGAAGCTTTCTTT,CASRGSENTEAFF
NA,few,TRBJ2-1,TRBV7-8,TGTGCCAGCAGCTTAGGGTATGGGGGGGGCCCCTACAATGAGCAGTTCTTC,CASSLGYGGGPYNEQFF
TRBD1,few,TRBJ2-2,TRBV7-9,TGTGCCAGCAGCCCCCCCGGGACAGGGGAGTTTTACAACACCGGGGAGCTGTTTTTT,CASSPPGTGEFYNTGELFF
NA,few,TRBJ2-1,TRBV29-1,TGCAGCGTTGAAGGCATGGAGCGGCTCTCCTACAATGAGCAGTTCTTC,CSVEGMERLSYNEQFF
NA,NA,TRBJ2-7,TRBV4-1,TGCGCCAGCAGCTCCGGGACCGGCTACCAGCAGTACTTC,CASSSGTGYQQYF
TRBD1,medium-sized,TRBJ2-7,TRBV19,TGTGCCAGTAGTGGGGGACAGGCATTATACGAGCAGTACTTC,CASSGGQALYEQYF
NA,many,TRBJ1-1,TRBV12-3/TRBV12-4,TGTGCCAGCAGCGTGGGGAGAGGGAAGAACACTGAAGCTTTCTTT,CASSVGRGKNTEAFF
TRBD1,NA,TRBJ1-1,TRBV4-1,TGCGCCAGCAGCCAAGCCTGGAAAGGGGGCGGAGAAGCTTTCTTT,CASSQAWKGGGEAFF
NA,NA,TRBJ1-5,TRBV7-9,TGTGCCAGCAGCCCCCCGGGTGGGGGGGGCAATCAGCCCCAGCATTTT,CASSPPGGGGNQPQHF
TRBD1,NA,TRBJ1-1,TRBV2,TGTGCCAGCAGTGCACGGACAGGGGCCTTAGAAGCTGAAGCTTTCTTT,CASSARTGALEAEAFF
NA,NA,TRBJ2-1,TRBV4-2,TGTGCCAGCAGCCAAGGGGAAGAGCCAGATAACTCCTACAATGAGCAGTTCTTC,CASSQGEEPDNSYNEQFF
NA,NA,TRBJ2-1,TRBV4-1,TGCGCCAGCAGCCCGGATTCGGCCTCCTACAATGAGCAGTTCTTC,CASSPDSASYNEQFF
NA,NA,TRBJ2-3,TRBV7-9,TGTGCCAGCAGCGGGCAGGAGGGGCCCACCACAGATACGCAGTATTTT,CASSGQEGPTTDTQYF
NA,NA,TRBJ1-5,TRBV27,TGTGCCAGCAGTTCCCGGCGGACAGTACAGCCCCAGCATTTT,CASSSRRTVQPQHF
TRBD2,few,TRBJ2-7,TRBV7-6,TGTGCCAGCAGCTTAGAACTAGCGGGAGGATCCTACGAGCAGTACTTC,CASSLELAGGSYEQYF
NA,NA,TRBJ2-1,TRBV20-1,TGCAGTGCCGCGCCCTTCCGGAGAGGCAATGAGCAGTTCTTC,CSAAPFRRGNEQFF
TRBD1,NA,TRBJ2-5,TRBV5-1,TGCGCAAGCAGACTGAGTTCGGACAGGGCCCAAGAGACCACGTACTTC,CASRLSSDRAQETTYF
NA,NA,TRBJ2-2,TRBV11-3,TGTGCCAGCAGGGGGACACCGAACACCGGGGAGCTGTTTTTT,CASRGTPNTGELFF
TRBD2,few,TRBJ2-3,TRBV7-9,TGTGCCAGCAGCTTAGGTCCTCGGGAGGTAACAGATACGCAGTATTTT,CASSLGPREVTDTQYF
TRBD1,NA,TRBJ1-2,TRBV20-1,TGCAGTGCTAGATCCTTCACCCGGGACAGGGGGAACTATGGCTACACCTTC,CSARSFTRDRGNYGYTF
NA,few,TRBJ2-7,TRBV7-2,TGTGCCAGCAACCAGTGGGGAGGCGAGCAGTACTTC,CASNQWGGEQYF
NA,once,TRBJ1-3,TRBV4-2,TGTGCCAGCAGCCAAGTTGGGCAGGGTTCAGCCACCATATATTTT,CASSQVGQGSATIYF
NA,NA,TRBJ2-7,TRBV6-1,TGTGCCAGCAGAACCGGGACGGACGACTACGAGCAGTACTTC,CASRTGTDDYEQYF
NA,few,TRBJ2-3,TRBV11-2,TGTGCCAGCAGCGCCGCGGGACGGAGAACAGATACGCAGTATTTT,CASSAAGRRTDTQYF
TRBD2,once,TRBJ2-1,TRBV15,TGTGCCACCAGCAGAGGATCCGGGACTAGCGTGACGAATGAGCAGTTCTTC,CATSRGSGTSVTNEQFF
NA,NA,TRBJ2-7,TRBV4-2,TGTGCCAGCAGCCAAGATTGGTTAGCAGGGTTAGTAGCGGTCTCCTACGAGCAGTACTTC,CASSQDWLAGLVAVSYEQYF
NA,few,TRBJ1-3,TRBV7-2,TGTGCCAGCAGCAAAACCGGGAGAACTGGAAACACCATATATTTT,CASSKTGRTGNTIYF